One and the same sample provided the 29 T cell receptor beta chains below, sequenced in a study of PD-1 blockade in classical Hodgkin lymphoma. Described time point: cycle 4 day 1 (C4D1), after more than 5 weeks of nivolumab. There was relapse after autologous stem cell transplantation in every patient, and there was variation in brentuximab vedotin exposure. The repertoire was sequenced with immunoSEQ multiplex PCR; TCRdb's copy has only in-frame clones and lacks some. This sample has around 9,000 clones, with around 87% found just once. The material sequenced was peripheral blood mononuclear cells (PBMCs), taken before the fourth cycle of nivolumab. These TCRs come from a human donor with classical Hodgkin lymphoma.

V is TRBV28 and J is TRBJ1-1; TRBD1 agrees at 7 bases. The CDR3 runs 14 residues. V dropped 6 bases and J dropped 5; count of bases not matched to a gene: 9. The V gene's germline CDR1 is MDHEN and CDR2 SYDVKM. CDR3 loop: CASRRRQGWTEAFF. The CDR3 nucleotides are TGTGCCAGCAGACGCCGACAGGGTTGGACTGAAGCTTTCTTT.

V gene TRBV18 combines with J gene TRBJ2-3, with a possible D match to TRBD1 (6 bases). Trimming stripped 4 bases from V and 1 base from J, with 15 bases between. CDR3 size: 16 residues. Germline V gene data show CDR1 as KGHSH and CDR2 as LQKENI. CDR3 sequence reads: CASSLLQGMGTDTQYF. Written as DNA, the CDR3 is TGTGCCAGCTCACTCCTACAGGGTATGGGCACAGATACGCAGTATTTT.

This clone occurred once. The chain uses TRBV19 and TRBJ1-1; D is perhaps TRBD1 (5 bases). The CDR3 covers 13 residues. Germline V gene data show CDR1 as LNHDA and CDR2 as SQIVND (reference sequence). The germline V and J ends were trimmed by 2 bases and 3 bases, with 7 bases remaining between them. The CDR3 DNA reads as TGTGCCAGTAGTATATTGGGGGACACTGAAGCTTTCTTT. Encoded protein: CASSILGDTEAFF.

The chain is built from TRBV5-1 and TRBJ1-3, with 7 nucleotides matching TRBD1. CDR3 length: 15 amino acids. V gave up 4 bases and J gave up 4 bases; unmatched junction bases: 8. CDR1 is SGHRS, CDR2 YFSETQ, per germline. CDR3 amino acids: CASSLDRDRGNTIYF. The CDR3 nucleotides are TGCGCCAGCAGCCTAGACCGGGACAGAGGAAACACCATATATTTT.

V gene TRBV6-1 combines with J gene TRBJ2-3, with D unclear. The V gene lost 8 bases and the J gene lost 1 base, with 13 bases spanning the gap. CDR3 length: 14 amino acids. Germline V gene sequence: CDR1 MNHNS, CDR2 SASEGT. CDR3 sequence reads: CASFLTWGTDTQYF. The DNA of the CDR3 is TGTGCCAGCTTCCTTACATGGGGCACAGATACGCAGTATTTT.

The table lists this clone with a count of one. The chain combines TRBV28 with TRBJ2-3, with D possibly matching TRBD1 (6 bases). Trimming left V 1 base short and J 4 bases short, with 21 bases between. The CDR3 is 18 amino acids. Germline CDR1 is MDHEN and CDR2 is SYDVKM. The CDR3 nucleotides are TGTGCCAGCAGTTTATTGTTGATTGGGGGCAACACAGCAGATACGCAGTATTTT. It is translated as CASSLLLIGGNTADTQYF.

This clone was detected a few times. V and J are TRBV7-9 and TRBJ2-7, with 8 bases matching TRBD1. Trimming at V came to 1 base and at J to 5 bases, leaving 4 bases not matched to a gene. This CDR3 spans 14 amino acids. Germline V gives CDR1 SEHNR, CDR2 FQNEAQ (reference sequence). The CDR3 nucleotides read TGTGCCAGCAGCTTAGGGACAGGGAGCGACGAGCAGTACTTC. Translated, it gives CASSLGTGSDEQYF. The full variable domain, rest sourced from reference TRBV7-9 and TRBJ2-7, is DTGVSQNPRHKITKRGQNVTFRCDPISEHNRLYWYRQTLGQGPEFLTYFQNEAQLEKSRLLSDRFSAERPKGSFSTLEIQRTEQGDSAMYLCASSLGTGSDEQYFGPGTRLTVT.

This chain uses TRBV5-4 with TRBJ1-1, with unresolved D. Germline V gives CDR1 SGHNT, CDR2 YYREEE (reference sequence). V lost 4 bases to trimming and J lost 4 bases, with 11 bases between them. The CDR3 covers 13 residues. The CDR3 here is CASSPGRSTEAFF. Here the CDR3 DNA reads TGTGCCAGCAGCCCGGGTCGGAGCACTGAAGCTTTCTTT. Full variable domain (outside the CDR3, taken from reference TRBV5-4 and TRBJ1-1): ETGVTQSPTHLIKTRGQQVTLRCSSQSGHNTVSWYQQALGQGPQFIFQYYREEENGRGNFPPRFSGLQFPNYSSELNVNALELDDSALYLCASSPGRSTEAFFGQGTRLTVV.

This clone rates as hyperexpanded. The same CDR3 can be traced to other DNA sequences in this sample. CDR3 sequence: CASSTRTENTEAFF. The CDR3 DNA reads TGCGCCAGCAGCACGAGGACAGAGAACACTGAAGCTTTCTTT. The genes are TRBV4-1 and TRBJ1-1, with TRBD1 as a possible D gene (6 bases). V lost 5 bases, J lost 1 base, and 11 bases lay in between. This CDR3 is 14 amino acids long. CDR1 is MGHRA, CDR2 YSYEKL, per germline.

This clone was seen a few times. The chain employs TRBV5-4 and TRBJ2-1; the D gene is possibly TRBD1 (6 bases). V lost 4 bases to trimming and J lost 7 bases, with 21 bases between them. Germline CDR1 SGHNT, CDR2 YYREEE (reference sequence). The CDR3 has 16 amino acids. As DNA, the CDR3 is TGTGCCAGCAGCCTCGGACAGTCCCCTTTGGGGAATGAGCAGTTCTTC. Encoded protein: CASSLGQSPLGNEQFF.

The rearrangement joins TRBV7-2 to TRBJ2-3; 8 positions agree with TRBD2. Unmatched junction bases numbered 11, after V lost 9 bases and J lost 0 bases. The CDR3 consists of 16 residues. Looked up from germline, CDR1 is SGHTA and CDR2 is FQGNSA. CDR3 protein: CASAGLARGSTDTQYF. CDR3 bases: TGTGCCAGTGCAGGACTAGCCCGCGGGAGCACAGATACGCAGTATTTT.

The chain employs TRBV7-2 and TRBJ1-3; D may be TRBD1 (5 bases). Trimming left V 5 bases short and J 2 bases short, with 16 bases between. CDR1 is SGHTA and CDR2 is FQGNSA in the germline V gene. CDR3 length: 16 residues. The chain's CDR3 is CASSQVGGSPGNTIYF. CDR3 nucleotide sequence: TGTGCCAGCAGCCAAGTTGGGGGATCCCCTGGAAACACCATATATTTT.

The chain couples TRBV7-2 to TRBJ2-5; 8 positions agree with TRBD1. The CDR3 is made up of 16 amino acids. CDR1 and CDR2 from the germline V gene are SGHTA and FQGNSA. Trimming cost V 4 bases and J 5 bases; bases outside gene matches: 12. The CDR3 region is CASSSTTGAGEETQYF. Here the CDR3 DNA reads TGTGCCAGCAGCTCAACGACAGGGGCTGGTGAGGAGACCCAGTACTTC. The variable domain in full, with the rest retrieved from reference TRBV7-2 and TRBJ2-5, is GAGVSQSPSNKVTEKGKDVELRCDPISGHTALYWYRQSLGQGLEFLIYFQGNSAPDKSGLPSDRFSAERTGGSVSTLTIQRTQQEDSAVYLCASSSTTGAGEETQYFGPGTRLLVL.

The chain couples TRBV29-1 to TRBJ2-1; 7 bases are shared with TRBD1. The CDR3 extends over 12 amino acids. Germline CDR1 SQVTM, CDR2 ANQGSEA. Unmatched junction bases numbered 6, after V lost 6 bases and J lost 7 bases. The CDR3 DNA reads TGCAGCGTCTATCGACAGGGAAATGAGCAGTTCTTC. Encoded protein: CSVYRQGNEQFF.

This clone has only a few counts. The CDR3 loop reads CAISVGTDYEQYF. As DNA, the CDR3 is TGTGCCATCAGTGTTGGGACAGACTACGAGCAGTACTTC. The chain recombines TRBV10-3 with TRBJ2-7, with 7 bases lining up with TRBD1. The V gene end was trimmed by 4 bases and the J gene end by 3 bases; junction bases not matched to a gene: 3. The CDR3 loop spans 13 amino acids. Germline V CDR1 and CDR2: ENHRY, SYGVKD.

The chain has TRBV6-4 and TRBJ2-1, with 9 bases matching TRBD2. The ends lost 2 bases at V and 7 bases at J; junction bases unmatched: 6. CDR1 MRHNA and CDR2 SNTAGT come from the germline V gene. The CDR3 has 15 amino acids. CDR3 in amino acids: CASSDEAGGPNEQFF. In nucleotides, the CDR3 is TGTGCCAGCAGTGACGAGGCGGGGGGGCCTAATGAGCAGTTCTTC.

The V call is TRBV7-8, the J call TRBJ1-2; 9 bases are a match to TRBD1. Per germline, CDR1 SGHVS and CDR2 FQNEAQ. V was pared by 1 base and J by 1 base, with 4 bases of the junction left unmatched. This CDR3 comprises 16 residues. In DNA, the CDR3 is TGTGCCAGCAGCTTAGACGGACAGGGGTTTAACTATGGCTACACCTTC. This sequence encodes CASSLDGQGFNYGYTF.

The chain uses TRBV2 and TRBJ2-3, with 14 bases fitting TRBD2. The ends lost 4 bases at V and 0 bases at J; junction bases unmatched: 3. The CDR3 consists of 17 residues. The germline gives CDR1 SNHLY, CDR2 FYNNEI. In DNA, the CDR3 is TGTGCCAGCAGTGGACTAGCGGGGGGGCCTAGCACAGATACGCAGTATTTT. Translated, it gives CASSGLAGGPSTDTQYF.

This chain joins TRBV7-2 and TRBJ2-5; 11 bases are shared with TRBD2. This CDR3 is 15 amino acids long. Germline CDR1 and CDR2: SGHTA and FQGNSA. Unmatched junction bases numbered 8, after V lost 6 bases and J lost 5 bases. CDR3 loop: CASRLTSGGWETQYF. The CDR3 nucleotides are TGTGCCAGCAGGCTAACTAGCGGGGGATGGGAGACCCAGTACTTC.

This sequence joins TRBV27 and TRBJ1-5; perhaps TRBD1 as D (5 bases). V was clipped by 6 bases and J by 4 bases, with 16 bases between them. Germline V gives CDR1 MNHEY, CDR2 SMNVEV (reference sequence). The CDR3 loop spans 15 amino acids. The CDR3 sequence is CASSPIPGWNQPQHF. In DNA, the CDR3 is TGTGCCAGCAGCCCTATCCCAGGGTGGAATCAGCCCCAGCATTTT.

This clone was recorded once. The chain employs TRBV21-1 and TRBJ2-1. TRBV21-1 is a recognized pseudogene. CDR3 length: 18 amino acids. CDR3 nucleotides: TGTGCCAGCAGCAAACTGTCCCTCCAGGGAGCTGGATACAATGAGCAGTTCTTC. Its translation: CASSKLSLQGAGYNEQFF.

This chain connects TRBV7-2 to TRBJ2-3; TRBD2 agrees at 10 bases. Looked up from germline, CDR1 is SGHTA and CDR2 is FQGNSA. The CDR3 runs to 16 residues. J lost 5 bases, V lost 0 bases, and 5 bases had no gene match. The CDR3 region has the DNA TGTGCCAGCAGCTTAGCTAGCGGGGGGCTCCAAGATACGCAGTATTTT. Translating it yields CASSLASGGLQDTQYF. The full variable domain, in which reference TRBV7-2 and TRBJ2-3 provide the parts outside the CDR3, is GAGVSQSPSNKVTEKGKDVELRCDPISGHTALYWYRQSLGQGLEFLIYFQGNSAPDKSGLPSDRFSAERTGGSVSTLTIQRTQQEDSAVYLCASSLASGGLQDTQYFGPGTRLTVL.

DNA for the CDR3: TGTGCCAGCACCCACTCCCCTGAGCCCCAGCATTTT. It translates to CASTHSPEPQHF. This chain links TRBV28 with TRBJ1-5; D is unclear. Trimming removed 7 bases from V and 8 bases from J, with 12 bases in between. Per the germline V gene, CDR1 is MDHEN and CDR2 is SYDVKM. The CDR3 is 12 residues long.

The gene calls are TRBV7-3 and TRBJ2-7; 9 bases line up with TRBD1. Germline V gives CDR1 SGHTA, CDR2 FQGTGA. The CDR3 is 15 residues long. J was trimmed by 1 base and V by 3 bases; bases with no gene match: 4. This CDR3 is CASSFGTGSSYEQYF. For the CDR3, the DNA is TGTGCCAGCAGCTTCGGGACAGGGAGTTCCTACGAGCAGTACTTC.

The chain combines TRBV25-1 with TRBJ2-7; 9 bases line up with TRBD1. The CDR3 has 15 residues. CDR1 and CDR2 from the germline V gene are MGHDK and SYGVNS. V lost 3 bases, J lost 5 bases, and 8 bases stayed unmatched. The CDR3 sequence is CASSERTGEGNEQYF. CDR3 nucleotides: TGTGCCAGCAGTGAGAGGACAGGGGAGGGAAACGAGCAGTACTTC.

The chain is built from TRBV9 and TRBJ2-3, with 9 bases matching TRBD1. CDR1 and CDR2 from the germline V gene are SGDLS and YYNGEE. The CDR3 is 15 residues long. V dropped 3 bases and J dropped 2; count of bases not matched to a gene: 4. CDR3 bases: TGTGCCAGCAGCGGCCGACAGGGGGACACAGATACGCAGTATTTT. It encodes CASSGRQGDTDTQYF.

V gene TRBV5-1 combines with J gene TRBJ2-7; 10 bases align to TRBD1. In germline, CDR1 is SGHRS, CDR2 YFSETQ. The CDR3 runs 14 residues. J gave up 4 bases and V 2 bases, and 3 bases lay outside the gene matches. The CDR3 loop is CASSFGTGVYEQYF. The CDR3 bases are TGCGCCAGCAGCTTCGGGACAGGGGTGTACGAGCAGTACTTC.

The V and J genes are TRBV7-6 and TRBJ2-2; maybe TRBD2 (5 bases). CDR1 and CDR2 from the germline V gene are SGHVS and FNYEAQ. The CDR3 runs 11 residues. V was cut by 6 bases and J by 7 bases, with 6 bases left in between. DNA of the CDR3: TGTGCCAGCAGGGCGGGCGGGGAGCTGTTTTTT. It yields the protein CASRAGGELFF. Full variable domain (rest looked up from reference TRBV7-6 and TRBJ2-2): GAGVSQSPRYKVTKRGQDVALRCDPISGHVSLYWYRQALGQGPEFLTYFNYEAQQDKSGLPNDRFSAERPEGSISTLTIQRTEQRDSAMYRCASRAGGELFFGEGSRLTVL.

The chain employs TRBV18 and TRBJ2-5; D is undetermined. This CDR3 has 12 residues. CDR1 KGHSH and CDR2 LQKENI come from the germline V gene. V dropped 2 bases and J dropped 5 bases, with 6 bases sitting between them. CDR3 region: CASSPSLETQYF. The CDR3 DNA follows: TGTGCCAGCTCACCAAGTCTTGAGACCCAGTACTTC.